The clone carrying this T cell receptor beta chain has ten or more counts. These data belong to a study of low-dose radiotherapy and immunotherapy resistance in tumors. Study details: Each patient was administered nivolumab intravenously at 240 mg, which was a flat dose, every two weeks, along with intravenous ipilimumab at 1 mg/kg every six weeks. Participants were given intravenous cyclophosphamide 200 mg/m2 every two weeks, one day before radiation and immunotherapy. Patients' oral aspirin dose was 300 mg daily across four cycles from cycle 1 day 1.

cDNA synthesis used a TRAV/TRBV-specific primer set for both chains. Over approximately 20 PCR cycles, TCRs were amplified from a constant-region primer and V-primer adapter. One entry per CDR3 protein, called by TCRdb with MiXCR from the reads. The data contain 75,000 to 95,000 distinct CDR3 sequences, 15% to 20% of them seen just once; the ten biggest clones take up 5.9%. The time point here: before trial treatment. Those who qualified had advanced solid tumors (lacking tumor-infiltrating lymphocytes). This CDR3 spans 14 amino acids. The V and J ends lost 0 bases and 1 base respectively, with 7 bases between them. Germline-derived CDR1 and CDR2 are SGHTA and FQGNSA.

The sequenced sample was PBMCs, obtained before treatment. The sequence derives from a male donor with prostate cancer. The chain recombines TRBV7-2 with TRBJ2-7, with D uncertain. The CDR3 protein is CASSLAHSSYEQYF. The CDR3 DNA sequence: TGTGCCAGCAGCTTAGCTCACAGTTCCTACGAGCAGTACTTC. The full variable domain, rest sourced from reference TRBV7-2 and TRBJ2-7, is GAGVSQSPSNKVTEKGKDVELRCDPISGHTALYWYRQSLGQGLEFLIYFQGNSAPDKSGLPSDRFSAERTGGSVSTLTIQRTQQEDSAVYLCASSLAHSSYEQYFGPGTRLTVT.